These T cell receptor beta chains were read from a single sample in a study of persistence of HIV-infected CD4 T cells. No antigens are known for them. Libraries were prepared by immunoSEQ multiplex PCR; TCRdb keeps only in-frame clonotypes and omits some of them. The data show 35,000 to 40,000 clones, 80% seen once. The material was CD4+ T cells sorted from PBMCs after approximately 19-hour stimulation, obtained from a patient who received antiretroviral therapy. Receptors originate from an adult man with HIV who was CMV-seropositive. Each CDR3 is given with its conserved first and last residue. The order of the fields is D gene, clone size, J gene, V gene, CDR3 protein, CDR3 DNA. The D gene is left open where the match is weak. Clone size is stated in some rows and not others, as once, few, many or a class when expanded.

>.|.|TRBJ2-3|TRBV24-1
CATSDRRGRTDTQYF
TGTGCCACCAGTGATCGTCGGGGTCGGACAGATACGCAGTATTTT
>.|few|TRBJ2-7|TRBV6-4
CASSDSKLLQYF
TGTGCCAGCAGTGACTCGAAACTCTTACAGTACTTC
>.|.|TRBJ1-1|TRBV12-3/TRBV12-4
CASSYGMNTEAFF
TGTGCCAGCAGTTATGGGATGAACACTGAAGCTTTCTTT
>.|few|TRBJ2-3|TRBV20-1
CSGSSSDTQYF
TGCAGTGGTTCTAGCAGCGATACGCAGTATTTT
>TRBD1|.|TRBJ2-7|TRBV15
CATSRGQGNYEQYF
TGTGCCACCAGCAGAGGACAGGGGAACTACGAGCAGTACTTC
>TRBD2|.|TRBJ2-2|TRBV7-8
CASSWVAGIANTGELFF
TGTGCCAGCAGCTGGGTAGCGGGGATCGCGAACACCGGGGAGCTGTTTTTT
>TRBD2|.|TRBJ2-1|TRBV7-9
CASSSFSGGVHEQFF
TGTGCCAGCAGCTCGTTTAGCGGGGGGGTCCATGAGCAGTTCTTC
>TRBD2|.|TRBJ2-3|TRBV3-1/TRBV3-2
CASGGGGLYTDTQYF
TGTGCCAGCGGAGGCGGGGGACTTTACACAGATACGCAGTATTTT
>.|.|TRBJ2-7|TRBV25-1
CASSERSVGYEQYF
TGTGCCAGCAGTGAGAGGTCTGTAGGGTACGAGCAGTACTTC
>.|.|TRBJ2-7|TRBV6-5
CASGLWHGSYEQYF
TGTGCCAGCGGGCTTTGGCACGGCTCCTACGAGCAGTACTTC
>TRBD1|.|TRBJ2-1|TRBV18
CASSPPVRGPFNEQFF
TGTGCCAGCTCACCACCGGTCAGGGGGCCCTTCAATGAGCAGTTCTTC
>.|.|TRBJ1-2|TRBV5-6
CASSLRIGTNYGYTF
TGTGCCAGCAGCTTGAGGATAGGGACAAACTATGGCTACACCTTC
>.|.|TRBJ2-3|TRBV7-2
CASSFTGTRTDTQYF
TGTGCCAGCAGCTTCACCGGGACGCGCACAGATACGCAGTATTTT
>.|.|TRBJ2-7|TRBV9
CASSVFFRAAKRYSYEQYF
TGTGCCAGCAGCGTATTTTTTCGGGCTGCCAAGAGGTACTCCTACGAGCAGTACTTC
>.|once|TRBJ2-7|TRBV9
CASSGLGYEQYF
TGTGCCAGCTCAGGGTTGGGCTACGAGCAGTACTTC
>.|.|TRBJ1-1|TRBV7-2
CASSLSPRRTEAFF
TGTGCCAGCAGCTTGTCCCCACGGAGGACTGAAGCTTTCTTT
>.|few|TRBJ1-5|TRBV27
CASSLRGANSNQPQHF
TGTGCCAGCAGTTTGAGGGGGGCGAATAGCAATCAGCCCCAGCATTTT